This T cell receptor beta chain stems from a study of tumor and adjacent non-tumor tissue in lung cancer. Background on the study: There were around 11 adenocarcinoma, 2 squamous cell carcinoma and 1 small cell lung cancer cases. Samples averaged approximately 3.9 million productive TCRbeta reads each.

The V gene's germline CDR1 is DFQATT and CDR2 SNEGSKA (reference sequence). This CDR3 has 11 amino acids. This clonotype was recorded a few times. What it binds is not known. Compared with germline, one end of the junction differs, possibly owing to a read error. The library came from three nested PCR rounds adapted from ARM-PCR protocols. TCRdb processed the multiplex PCR reads anew with MiXCR; each CDR3 protein has one entry. Here the sample spans more than 75,000 distinct CDR3 sequences, around 80% being singletons. No cell sorting was done before RNA was extracted from the tissue. Study-wide results and caveats: In normal lung, the top 100 clones were significantly more dominant than in tumor.

This chain uses TRBV20-1 with TRBJ2-1; D unresolved. The sequence derives from a woman aged 45-65 years with non-small cell lung cancer. Sequenced material: lung tumor tissue. The CDR3 here is CSVRDDGGQFF. CDR3 in DNA: TGCAGTGTTAGAGATGACGGTGGGCAGTTCTTC.